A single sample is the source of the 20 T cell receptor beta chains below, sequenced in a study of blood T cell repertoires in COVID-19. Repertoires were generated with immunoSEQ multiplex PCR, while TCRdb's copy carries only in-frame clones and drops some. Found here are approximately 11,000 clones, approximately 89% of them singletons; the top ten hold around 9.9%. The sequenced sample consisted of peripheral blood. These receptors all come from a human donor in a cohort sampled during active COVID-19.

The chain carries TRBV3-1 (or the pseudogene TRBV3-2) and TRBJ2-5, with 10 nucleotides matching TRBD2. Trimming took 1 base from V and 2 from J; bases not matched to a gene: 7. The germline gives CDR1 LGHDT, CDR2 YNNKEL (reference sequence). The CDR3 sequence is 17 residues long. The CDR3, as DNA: TGTGCCAGCAGCCAAGGGAGGCGACTAGCGGGTCAAGAGACCCAGTACTTC. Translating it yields CASSQGRRLAGQETQYF.

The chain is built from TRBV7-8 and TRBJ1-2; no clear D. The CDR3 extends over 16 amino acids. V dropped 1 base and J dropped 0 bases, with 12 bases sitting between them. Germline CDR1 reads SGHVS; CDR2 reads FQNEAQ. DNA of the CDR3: TGTGCCAGCAGCTTAGGTTCGGGATTACCTAACTATGGCTACACCTTC. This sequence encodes CASSLGSGLPNYGYTF. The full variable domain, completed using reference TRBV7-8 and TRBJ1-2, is GAGVSQSPRYKVAKRGQDVALRCDPISGHVSLFWYQQALGQGPEFLTYFQNEAQLDKSGLPSDRFFAERPEGSVSTLKIQRTQQEDSAVYLCASSLGSGLPNYGYTFGSGTRLTVV.

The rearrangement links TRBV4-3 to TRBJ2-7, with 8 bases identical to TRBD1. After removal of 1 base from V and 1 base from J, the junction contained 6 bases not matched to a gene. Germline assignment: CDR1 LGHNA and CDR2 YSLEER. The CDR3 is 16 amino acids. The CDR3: CASSQANYRGSYEQYF. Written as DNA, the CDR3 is TGCGCCAGCAGCCAAGCGAATTACAGGGGGTCCTACGAGCAGTACTTC.

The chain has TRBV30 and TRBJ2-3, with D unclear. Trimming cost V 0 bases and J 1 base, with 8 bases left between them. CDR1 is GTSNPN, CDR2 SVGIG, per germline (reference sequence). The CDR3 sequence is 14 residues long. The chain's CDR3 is CAWSVGYRTDTQYF. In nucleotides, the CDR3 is TGTGCCTGGAGTGTCGGGTACCGCACAGATACGCAGTATTTT. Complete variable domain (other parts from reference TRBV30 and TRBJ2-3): SQTIHQWPATLVQPVGSPLSLECTVEGTSNPNLYWYRQAAGRGLQLLFYSVGIGQISSEVPQNLSASRPQDRQFILSSKKLLLSDSGFYLCAWSVGYRTDTQYFGPGTRLTVL.

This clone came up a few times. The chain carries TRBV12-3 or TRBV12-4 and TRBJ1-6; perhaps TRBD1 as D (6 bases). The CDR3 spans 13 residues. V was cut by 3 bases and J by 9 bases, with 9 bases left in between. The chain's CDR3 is CASSLGARSPLHF. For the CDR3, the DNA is TGTGCCAGCAGTTTGGGGGCGCGTTCACCCCTCCACTTT.

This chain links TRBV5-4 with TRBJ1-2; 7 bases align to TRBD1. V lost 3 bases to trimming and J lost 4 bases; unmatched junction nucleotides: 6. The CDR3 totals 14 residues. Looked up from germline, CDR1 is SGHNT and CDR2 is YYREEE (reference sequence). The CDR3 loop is CASSSRTGGYGYTF. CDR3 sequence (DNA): TGTGCCAGCAGCTCCCGGACAGGAGGCTATGGCTACACCTTC.

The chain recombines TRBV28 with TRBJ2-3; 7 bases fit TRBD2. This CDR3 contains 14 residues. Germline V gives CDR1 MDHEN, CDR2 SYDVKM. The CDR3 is CALSGGPWADTQYF. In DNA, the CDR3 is TGTGCTCTTTCGGGAGGCCCCTGGGCAGATACGCAGTATTTT.

CDR3 in amino acids: CASSSPGTGVEKLFF. CDR3 in DNA: TGTGCCAGCAGCTCGCCCGGGACAGGGGTTGAAAAACTGTTTTTT. This rearrangement joins TRBV5-4 to TRBJ1-4, with TRBD1 matching 10 bases. The germline V gene encodes CDR1 SGHNT and CDR2 YYREEE (reference sequence). The CDR3 covers 15 residues. The junction had 6 bases not matched to a gene; V was cut back by 3 bases and J by 7 bases.

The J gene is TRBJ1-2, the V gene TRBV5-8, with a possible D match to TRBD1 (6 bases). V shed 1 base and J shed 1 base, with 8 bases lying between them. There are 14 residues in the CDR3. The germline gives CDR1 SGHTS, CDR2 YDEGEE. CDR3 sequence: CASSLTGINYGYTF. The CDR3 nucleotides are TGTGCCAGCAGCTTGACAGGGATTAACTATGGCTACACCTTC.

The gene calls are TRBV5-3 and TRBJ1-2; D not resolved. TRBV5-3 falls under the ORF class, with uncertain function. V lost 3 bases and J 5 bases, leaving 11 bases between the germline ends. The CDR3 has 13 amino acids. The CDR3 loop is CARSSFGGYGYTF. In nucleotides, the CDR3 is TGTGCCAGAAGCTCGTTCGGCGGTTATGGCTACACCTTC.

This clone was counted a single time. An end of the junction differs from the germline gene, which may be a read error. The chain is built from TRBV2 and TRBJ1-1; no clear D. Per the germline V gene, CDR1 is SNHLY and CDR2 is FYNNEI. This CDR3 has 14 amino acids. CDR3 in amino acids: CASREETGRSEAFF. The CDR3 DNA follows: TGTGCCAGCAGGGAAGAGACTGGTAGGTCTGAAGCTTTCTTT.

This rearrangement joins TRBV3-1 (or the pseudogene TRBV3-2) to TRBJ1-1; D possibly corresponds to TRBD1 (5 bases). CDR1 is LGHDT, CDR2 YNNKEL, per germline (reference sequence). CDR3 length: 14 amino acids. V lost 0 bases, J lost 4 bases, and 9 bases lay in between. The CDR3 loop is CASSQEGGRTEAFF. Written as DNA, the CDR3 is TGTGCCAGCAGCCAAGAGGGGGGACGCACTGAAGCTTTCTTT.

CDR3 sequence reads: CASSYTSGGANEQFF. The CDR3 coding sequence is TGTGCCAGCAGCTATACTAGCGGGGGGGCAAATGAGCAGTTCTTC. This sequence joins TRBV7-2 and TRBJ2-1; 13 bases line up with TRBD2. V trimming: 4 bases; J trimming: 7 bases; junction bases outside the gene matches: 4. The CDR3 runs to 15 residues. In germline, CDR1 is SGHTA, CDR2 FQGNSA.

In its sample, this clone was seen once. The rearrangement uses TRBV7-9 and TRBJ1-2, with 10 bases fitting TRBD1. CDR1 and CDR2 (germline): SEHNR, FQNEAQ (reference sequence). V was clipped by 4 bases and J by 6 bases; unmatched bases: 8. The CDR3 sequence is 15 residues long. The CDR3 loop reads CASSSHTGTGDGYTF. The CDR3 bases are TGTGCCAGCAGCTCCCACACCGGGACAGGGGATGGCTACACCTTC.

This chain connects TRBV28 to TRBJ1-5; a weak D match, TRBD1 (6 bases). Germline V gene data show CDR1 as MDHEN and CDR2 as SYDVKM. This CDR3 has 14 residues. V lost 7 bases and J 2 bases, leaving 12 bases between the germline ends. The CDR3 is CASKGGSGNQPQHF. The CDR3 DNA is TGTGCCAGCAAAGGGGGATCGGGCAATCAGCCCCAGCATTTT. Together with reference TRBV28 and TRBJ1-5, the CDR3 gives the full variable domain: DVKVTQSSRYLVKRTGEKVFLECVQDMDHENMFWYRQDPGLGLRLIYFSYDVKMKEKGDIPEGYSVSREKKERFSLILESASTNQTSMYLCASKGGSGNQPQHFGDGTRLSIL.

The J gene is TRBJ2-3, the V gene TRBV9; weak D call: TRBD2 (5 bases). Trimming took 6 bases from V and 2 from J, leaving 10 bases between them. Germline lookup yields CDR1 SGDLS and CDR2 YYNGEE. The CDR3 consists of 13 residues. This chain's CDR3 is CASNELDTDTQYF. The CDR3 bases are TGTGCCAGCAATGAACTAGACACAGATACGCAGTATTTT.

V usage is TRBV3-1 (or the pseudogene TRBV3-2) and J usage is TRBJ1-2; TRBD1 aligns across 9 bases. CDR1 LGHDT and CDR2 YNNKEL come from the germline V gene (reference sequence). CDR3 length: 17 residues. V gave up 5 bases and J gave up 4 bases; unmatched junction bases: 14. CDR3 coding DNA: TGTGCCAGCAGCGGCGGGGGGACAGGGAGATTTGTCTATGGCTACACCTTC. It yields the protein CASSGGGTGRFVYGYTF.

CDR3 DNA: TGTGCCACCAGCAGAGATCATGGGGCCTCCTCTGGGGCCAACGTCCTGACTTTC. Its translation: CATSRDHGASSGANVLTF. The chain links TRBV15 to TRBJ2-6; a possible D gene is TRBD1 (5 bases). The CDR3 contains 18 residues. The germline CDR1 and CDR2 sequences are LNHNV and YYDKDF (reference sequence). V dropped 0 bases and J dropped 0 bases, with 12 bases sitting between them.

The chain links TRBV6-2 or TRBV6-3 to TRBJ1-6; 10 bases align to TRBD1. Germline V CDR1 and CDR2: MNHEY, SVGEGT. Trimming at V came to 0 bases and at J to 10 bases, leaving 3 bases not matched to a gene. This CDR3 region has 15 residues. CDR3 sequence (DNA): TGTGCCAGCAGTTACTCGACAGGGGGCGGATCACCCCTCCACTTT. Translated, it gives CASSYSTGGGSPLHF.

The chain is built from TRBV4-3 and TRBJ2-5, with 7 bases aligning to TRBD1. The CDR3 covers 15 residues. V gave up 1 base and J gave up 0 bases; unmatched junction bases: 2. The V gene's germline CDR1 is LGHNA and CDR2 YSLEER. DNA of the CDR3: TGCGCCAGCAGCCAAGCCGGGACAGACCAAGAGACCCAGTACTTC. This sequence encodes CASSQAGTDQETQYF.